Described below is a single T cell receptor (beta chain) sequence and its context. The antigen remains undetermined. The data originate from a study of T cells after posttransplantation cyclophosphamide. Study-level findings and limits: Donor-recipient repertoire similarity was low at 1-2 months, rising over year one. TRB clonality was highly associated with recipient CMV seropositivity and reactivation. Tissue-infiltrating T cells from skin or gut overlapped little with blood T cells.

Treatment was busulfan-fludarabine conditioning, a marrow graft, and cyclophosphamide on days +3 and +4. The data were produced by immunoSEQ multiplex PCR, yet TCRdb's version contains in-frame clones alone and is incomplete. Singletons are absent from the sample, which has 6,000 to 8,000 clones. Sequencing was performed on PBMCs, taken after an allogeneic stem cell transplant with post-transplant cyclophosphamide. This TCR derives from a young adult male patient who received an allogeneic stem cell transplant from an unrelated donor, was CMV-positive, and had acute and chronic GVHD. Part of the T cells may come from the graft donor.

CDR3 amino acids: CSVERVGPDTQYF. CDR3 nucleotides: TGCAGCGTTGAGAGGGTTGGCCCAGATACGCAGTATTTT. V and J are TRBV29-1 and TRBJ2-3; D is perhaps TRBD2 (5 bases). The CDR3 has 13 residues. Germline assignment: CDR1 SQVTM and CDR2 ANQGSEA. With 3 bases removed from V and 4 bases from J, the gap between germline ends came to 11 bases.